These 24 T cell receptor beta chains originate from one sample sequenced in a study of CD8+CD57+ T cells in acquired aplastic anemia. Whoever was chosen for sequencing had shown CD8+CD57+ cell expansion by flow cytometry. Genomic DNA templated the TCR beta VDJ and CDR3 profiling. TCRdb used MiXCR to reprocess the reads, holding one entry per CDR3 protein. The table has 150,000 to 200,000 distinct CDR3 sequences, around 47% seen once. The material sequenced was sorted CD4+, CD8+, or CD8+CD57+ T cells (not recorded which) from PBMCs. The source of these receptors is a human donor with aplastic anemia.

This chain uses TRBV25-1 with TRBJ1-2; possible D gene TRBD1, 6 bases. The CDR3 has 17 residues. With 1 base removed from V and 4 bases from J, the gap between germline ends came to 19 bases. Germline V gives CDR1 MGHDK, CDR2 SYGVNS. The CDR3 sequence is CASSESSKQGAIYGYTF. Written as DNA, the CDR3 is TGTGCCAGCAGTGAATCCTCCAAACAGGGCGCCATCTATGGCTACACCTTC.

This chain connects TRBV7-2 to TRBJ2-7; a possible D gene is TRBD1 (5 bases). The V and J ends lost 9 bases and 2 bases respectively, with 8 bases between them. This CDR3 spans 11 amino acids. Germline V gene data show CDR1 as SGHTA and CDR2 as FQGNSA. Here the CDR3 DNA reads TGTGCCAGGGGGCCTCCCTACGAGCAGTACTTC. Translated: CARGPPYEQYF. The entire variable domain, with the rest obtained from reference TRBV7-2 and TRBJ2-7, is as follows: GAGVSQSPSNKVTEKGKDVELRCDPISGHTALYWYRQSLGQGLEFLIYFQGNSAPDKSGLPSDRFSAERTGGSVSTLTIQRTQQEDSAVYLCARGPPYEQYFGPGTRLTVT.

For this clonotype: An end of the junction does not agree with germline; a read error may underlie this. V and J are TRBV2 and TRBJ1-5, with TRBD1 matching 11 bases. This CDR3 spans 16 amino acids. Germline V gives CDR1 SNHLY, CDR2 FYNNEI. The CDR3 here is CASTQRTGGSNQSQHF. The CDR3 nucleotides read TGTGCCAGCACCCAACGGACAGGGGGCTCCAATCAGTCCCAGCATTTT. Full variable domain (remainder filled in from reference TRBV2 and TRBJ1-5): EPEVTQTPSHQVTQMGQEVILRCVPISNHLYFYWYRQILGQKVEFLVSFYNNEISEKSEIFDDQFSVERPDGSNFTLKIRSTKLEDSAMYFCASTQRTGGSNQSQHFGDGTRLSIL.

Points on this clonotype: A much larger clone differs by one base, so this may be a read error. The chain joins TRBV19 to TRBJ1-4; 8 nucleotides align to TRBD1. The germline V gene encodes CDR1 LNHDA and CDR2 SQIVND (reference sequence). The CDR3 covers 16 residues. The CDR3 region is CACSPTRTGKRGKLFF. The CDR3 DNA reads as TGTGCCTGTAGCCCTACCCGGACAGGGAAGAGGGGAAAACTGTTTTTT.

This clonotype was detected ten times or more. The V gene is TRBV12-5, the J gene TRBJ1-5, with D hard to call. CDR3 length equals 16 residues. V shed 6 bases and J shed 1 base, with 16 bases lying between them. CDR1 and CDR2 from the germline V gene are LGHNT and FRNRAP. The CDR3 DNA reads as TGTGCTAGTGGCTTCGGCGGTGGTGCGAGCAATCAGCCCCAGCATTTT. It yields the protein CASGFGGGASNQPQHF. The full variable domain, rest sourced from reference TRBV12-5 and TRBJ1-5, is DARVTQTPRHKVTEMGQEVTMRCQPILGHNTVFWYRQTMMQGLELLAYFRNRAPLDDSGMPKDRFSAEMPDATLATLKIQPSEPRDSAVYFCASGFGGGASNQPQHFGDGTRLSIL.

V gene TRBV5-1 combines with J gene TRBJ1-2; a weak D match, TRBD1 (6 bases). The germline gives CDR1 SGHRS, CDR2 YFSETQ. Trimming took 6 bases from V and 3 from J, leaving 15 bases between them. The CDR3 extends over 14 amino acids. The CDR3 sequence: CASNPWGADYGYTF. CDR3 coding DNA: TGCGCCAGCAATCCATGGGGGGCGGACTATGGCTACACCTTC.

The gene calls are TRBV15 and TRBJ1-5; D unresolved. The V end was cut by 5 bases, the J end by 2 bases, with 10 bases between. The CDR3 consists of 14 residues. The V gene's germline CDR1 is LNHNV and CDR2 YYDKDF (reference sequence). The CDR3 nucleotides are TGTGCCACCAGCGCCACTAGCGGCAATCAGCCCCAGCATTTT. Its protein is CATSATSGNQPQHF. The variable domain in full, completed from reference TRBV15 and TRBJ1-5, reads DAMVIQNPRYQVTQFGKPVTLSCSQTLNHNVMYWYQQKSSQAPKLLFHYYDKDFNNEADTPDNFQSRRPNTSFCFLDIRSPGLGDTAMYLCATSATSGNQPQHFGDGTRLSIL.

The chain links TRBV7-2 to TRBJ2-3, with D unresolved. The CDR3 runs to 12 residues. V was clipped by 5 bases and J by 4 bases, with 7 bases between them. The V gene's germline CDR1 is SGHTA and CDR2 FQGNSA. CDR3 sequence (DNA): TGTGCCAGCAGCCCCGGTGCAGATACGCAGTATTTT. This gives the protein CASSPGADTQYF.

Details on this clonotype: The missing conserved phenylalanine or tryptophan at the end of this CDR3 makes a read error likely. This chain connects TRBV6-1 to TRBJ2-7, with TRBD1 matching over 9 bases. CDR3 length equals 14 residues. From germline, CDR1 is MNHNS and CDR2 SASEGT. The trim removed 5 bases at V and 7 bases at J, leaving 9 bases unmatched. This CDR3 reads CASSHDRGMREQYS. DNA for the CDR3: TGTGCCAGCAGTCATGACAGGGGGATGAGGGAGCAGTACTCC.

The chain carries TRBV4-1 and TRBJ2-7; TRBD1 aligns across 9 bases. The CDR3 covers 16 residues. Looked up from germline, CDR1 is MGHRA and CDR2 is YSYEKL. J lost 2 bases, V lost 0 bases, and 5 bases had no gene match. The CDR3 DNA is TGCGCCAGCAGCCAAGATCTGGGACAGGGTCCCTACGAGCAGTACTTC. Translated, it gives CASSQDLGQGPYEQYF.

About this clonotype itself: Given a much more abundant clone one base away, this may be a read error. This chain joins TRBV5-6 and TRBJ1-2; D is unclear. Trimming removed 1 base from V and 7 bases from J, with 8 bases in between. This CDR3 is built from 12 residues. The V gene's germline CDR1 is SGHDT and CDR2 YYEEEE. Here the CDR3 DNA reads TGTGCCAGCAGCTTGAGAGGGATTGGCTACACCTTC. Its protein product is CASSLRGIGYTF.

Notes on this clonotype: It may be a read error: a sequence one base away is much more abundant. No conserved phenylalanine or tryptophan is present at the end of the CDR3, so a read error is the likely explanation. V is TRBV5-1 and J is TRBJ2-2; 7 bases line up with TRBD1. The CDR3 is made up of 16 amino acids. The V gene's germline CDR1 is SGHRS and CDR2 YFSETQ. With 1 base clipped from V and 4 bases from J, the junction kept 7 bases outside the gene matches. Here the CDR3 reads CASSLYSQGFTGELFS. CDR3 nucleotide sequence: TGCGCCAGCAGCTTGTATTCACAGGGGTTCACCGGGGAGCTGTTTTCT.

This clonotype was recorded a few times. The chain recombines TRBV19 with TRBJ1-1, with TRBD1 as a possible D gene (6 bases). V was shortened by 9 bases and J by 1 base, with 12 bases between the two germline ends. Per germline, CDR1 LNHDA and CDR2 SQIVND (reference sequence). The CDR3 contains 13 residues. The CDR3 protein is CASSFRGNTEAFF. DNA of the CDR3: TGTGCCAGCAGTTTCAGGGGGAACACTGAAGCTTTCTTT.

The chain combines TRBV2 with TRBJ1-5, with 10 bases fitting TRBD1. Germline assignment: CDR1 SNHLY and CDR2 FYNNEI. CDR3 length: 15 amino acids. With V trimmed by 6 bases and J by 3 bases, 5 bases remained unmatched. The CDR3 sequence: CASREGQGINQPQHF. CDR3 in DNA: TGTGCCAGCAGGGAGGGACAGGGGATCAATCAGCCCCAGCATTTT.

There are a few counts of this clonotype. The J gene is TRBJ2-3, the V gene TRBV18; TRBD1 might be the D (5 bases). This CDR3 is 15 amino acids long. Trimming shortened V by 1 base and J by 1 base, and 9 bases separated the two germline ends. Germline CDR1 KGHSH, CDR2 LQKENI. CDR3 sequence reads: CASSPRLTGTDTQYF. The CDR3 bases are TGTGCCAGCTCACCACGATTGACAGGCACAGATACGCAGTATTTT.

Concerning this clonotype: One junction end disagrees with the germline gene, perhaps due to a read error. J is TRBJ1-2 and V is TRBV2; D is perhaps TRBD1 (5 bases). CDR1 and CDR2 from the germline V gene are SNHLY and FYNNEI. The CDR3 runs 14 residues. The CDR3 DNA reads TGTGCCAGCAGCACTATCTCGAAGGGGCAAGGGGCGGCCTTC. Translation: CASSTISKGQGAAF.

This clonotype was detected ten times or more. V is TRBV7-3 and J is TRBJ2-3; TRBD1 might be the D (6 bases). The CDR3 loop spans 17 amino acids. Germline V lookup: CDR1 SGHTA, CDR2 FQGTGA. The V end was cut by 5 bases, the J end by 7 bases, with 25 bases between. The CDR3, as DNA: TGTGCCAGCAGCCTCCGCGAGGGGGACCGACCCTTGAATACGCAGTATTTT. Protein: CASSLREGDRPLNTQYF. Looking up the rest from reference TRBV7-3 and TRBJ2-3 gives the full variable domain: GAGVSQTPSNKVTEKGKYVELRCDPISGHTALYWYRQSLGQGPEFLIYFQGTGAADDSGLPNDRFFAVRPEGSVSTLKIQRTERGDSAVYLCASSLREGDRPLNTQYFGPGTRLTVL.

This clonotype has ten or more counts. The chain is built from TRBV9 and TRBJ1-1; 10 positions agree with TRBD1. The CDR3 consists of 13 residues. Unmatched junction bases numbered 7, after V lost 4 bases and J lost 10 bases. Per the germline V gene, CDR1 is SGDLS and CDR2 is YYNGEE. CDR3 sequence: CASSSRTGGVAFF. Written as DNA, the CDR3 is TGTGCCAGCAGCTCCCGGACAGGGGGAGTAGCTTTCTTT.

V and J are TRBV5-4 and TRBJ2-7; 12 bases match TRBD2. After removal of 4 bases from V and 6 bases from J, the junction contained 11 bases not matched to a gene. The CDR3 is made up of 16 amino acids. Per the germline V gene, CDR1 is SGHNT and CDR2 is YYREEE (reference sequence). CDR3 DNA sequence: TGTGCCAGCAGCACAAAGACTAGCGGGAGTTTCTTCGAGCAGTACTTC. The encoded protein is CASSTKTSGSFFEQYF.

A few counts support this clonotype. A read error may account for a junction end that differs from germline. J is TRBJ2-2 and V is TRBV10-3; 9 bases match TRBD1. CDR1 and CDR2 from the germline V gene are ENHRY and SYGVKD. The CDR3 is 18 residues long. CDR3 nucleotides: TGTGCCAGCAGTGAGAGGGTTAACCGGGACAGGGTAGCCGGGGAGCTGTTTTTT. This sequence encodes CASSERVNRDRVAGELFF.

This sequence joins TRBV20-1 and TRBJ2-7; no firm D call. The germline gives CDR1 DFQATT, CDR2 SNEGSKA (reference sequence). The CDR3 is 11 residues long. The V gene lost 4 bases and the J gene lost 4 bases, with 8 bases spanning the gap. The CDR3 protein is CSAIRVYEQYF. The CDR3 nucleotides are TGCAGTGCTATCCGCGTATACGAGCAGTACTTC.

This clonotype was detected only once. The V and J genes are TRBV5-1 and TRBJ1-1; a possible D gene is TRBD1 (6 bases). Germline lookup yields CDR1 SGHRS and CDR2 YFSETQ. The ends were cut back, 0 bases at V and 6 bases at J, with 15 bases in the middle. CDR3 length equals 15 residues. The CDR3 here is CASSLGQARLSEAFF. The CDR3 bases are TGCGCCAGCAGCTTGGGACAGGCTAGACTCTCTGAAGCTTTCTTT.

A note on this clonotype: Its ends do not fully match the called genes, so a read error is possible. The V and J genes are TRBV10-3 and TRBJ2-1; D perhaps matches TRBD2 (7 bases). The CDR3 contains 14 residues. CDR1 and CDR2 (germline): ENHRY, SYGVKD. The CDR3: CASSRGAAGDEQFF. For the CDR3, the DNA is TGTGCCAGCAGTCGGGGGGCCGCGGGGGATGAGCAGTTCTTC.

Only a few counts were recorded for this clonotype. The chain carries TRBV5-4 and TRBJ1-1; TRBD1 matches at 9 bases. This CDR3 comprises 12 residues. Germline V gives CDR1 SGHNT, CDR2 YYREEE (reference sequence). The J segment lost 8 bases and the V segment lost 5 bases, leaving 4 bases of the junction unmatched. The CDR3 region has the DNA TGTGCCAGCAGGAACGACAGGGGGGAAGCTTTCTTT. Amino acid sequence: CASRNDRGEAFF.